The source of this TCR beta chain is a study of T cell repertoires in cytomegalovirus infection. Study as a whole: Indications of both CMV infection and matching HLA type were provided by public TCR beta signatures. Study observations and caveats: Dominant in the ex vivo response were TCR beta clonotypes restricted by HLA-C and specific for CMV.

TCRdb re-analysed the reads in MiXCR, keeping a single row per CDR3 protein. The table shows 150,000 to 200,000 distinct CDR3 sequences, with about 15% occurring only once. The CDR3 is made up of 15 amino acids. V lost 3 bases to trimming and J lost 8 bases, with 19 bases between them. Germline V gene data show CDR1 as ENHRY and CDR2 as SYGVKD. A remark on this clonotype: Its antigen remains unknown.

Source material: PBMCs. The clonotype was recovered from a human donor in good health (CMV status not recorded). Some clones in this sample may be carry-over from other donors' samples. The rearrangement uses TRBV10-3 and TRBJ1-2, with unresolved D. CDR3 nucleotides: TGTGCCATCAGTGACCGGAGTGGAGGCCTTTTAGGCTACACCTTC. This translates into CAISDRSGGLLGYTF.